Below are 23 T cell receptor beta chains sequenced from a single sample in a study of shared T cell receptors in the human thymus. The repertoire was sequenced with immunoSEQ multiplex PCR; TCRdb's copy has only in-frame clones and lacks some. The sample has about 500,000 clones, approximately 80% seen once. The same sample was also studied in work on human thymus T cells.

What was sequenced was thymocytes. These receptors came from a boy younger than two with a congenital heart defect.

The V and J genes are TRBV6-1 and TRBJ2-3; possible D gene TRBD2, 5 bases. Per germline, CDR1 MNHNS and CDR2 SASEGT. Trimming removed 3 bases from V and 7 bases from J, with 17 bases in between. This CDR3 is built from 15 residues. This CDR3 reads CASSEPSDSSNTQYF. The CDR3 region has the DNA TGTGCCAGCAGTGAGCCCTCGGACTCGTCTAATACGCAGTATTTT.

This clone was counted once. The gene calls are TRBV6-5 and TRBJ2-3; 8 nucleotides line up with TRBD1. Trimming at V came to 6 bases and at J to 1 base, leaving 3 bases not matched to a gene. This CDR3 contains 14 residues. Germline V gene data show CDR1 as MNHEY and CDR2 as SVGAGI. The CDR3 protein is CASRVTGGTDTQYF. CDR3 sequence (DNA): TGTGCCAGCAGGGTGACAGGGGGCACAGATACGCAGTATTTT.

The rearrangement joins TRBV5-6 to TRBJ1-2; TRBD1 might be the D (6 bases). The CDR3 spans 14 residues. Germline V gives CDR1 SGHDT, CDR2 YYEEEE. The V gene lost 7 bases and the J gene lost 4 bases, with 17 bases spanning the gap. CDR3 DNA: TGTGCCAGCGGATTGGGAACAGGGCTCTATGGCTACACCTTC. Translating it yields CASGLGTGLYGYTF.

This clone was seen a handful of times. This chain uses TRBV2 with TRBJ2-3; D remains ambiguous. The CDR3 is 17 amino acids. The germline V gene has CDR1 SNHLY and CDR2 FYNNEI. Trimming shortened V by 3 bases and J by 0 bases, and 16 bases separated the two germline ends. CDR3 sequence reads: CASSEWAGSPSTDTQYF. The CDR3 DNA follows: TGTGCCAGCAGTGAGTGGGCCGGCAGTCCTAGCACAGATACGCAGTATTTT. Filled out from reference TRBV2 and TRBJ2-3, the complete variable domain reads EPEVTQTPSHQVTQMGQEVILRCVPISNHLYFYWYRQILGQKVEFLVSFYNNEISEKSEIFDDQFSVERPDGSNFTLKIRSTKLEDSAMYFCASSEWAGSPSTDTQYFGPGTRLTVL.

This chain uses TRBV27 with TRBJ2-7, with 13 positions matching TRBD2. V shed 3 bases and J 4 bases; nucleotides not matched to a gene: 15. Germline CDR1 is MNHEY and CDR2 is SMNVEV (reference sequence). The CDR3 loop spans 19 amino acids. The DNA of the CDR3 is TGTGCCAGCAGTTTTAGCATTTCCCCGGGACTAGCGGGATTTTACGAGCAGTACTTC. Protein product: CASSFSISPGLAGFYEQYF.

This clone appeared once. The chain carries TRBV4-2 and TRBJ2-5; tentatively, D is TRBD2 (6 bases). Germline assignment: CDR1 LGHNA and CDR2 YNFKEQ. The CDR3 runs to 17 residues. V was trimmed by 0 bases and J by 2 bases, leaving 16 bases between them. The DNA of the CDR3 is TGTGCCAGCAGCCAAGATAAGGAAGGCGGGAAGCAAGAGACCCAGTACTTC. Translated, it gives CASSQDKEGGKQETQYF.

The V call is TRBV9, the J call TRBJ2-2; maybe TRBD2 (5 bases). Trimming took 0 bases from V and 5 from J, leaving 29 bases between them. The CDR3 length is 21 residues. CDR1 is SGDLS and CDR2 is YYNGEE in the germline V gene. The CDR3 loop is CASSVALYKTTGLVWTGELFF. CDR3 DNA: TGTGCCAGCAGCGTAGCTTTATATAAGACTACGGGCTTGGTGTGGACCGGGGAGCTGTTTTTT. Together with reference TRBV9 and TRBJ2-2, the CDR3 gives the full variable domain: DSGVTQTPKHLITATGQRVTLRCSPRSGDLSVYWYQQSLDQGLQFLIQYYNGEERAKGNILERFSAQQFPDLHSELNLSSLELGDSALYFCASSVALYKTTGLVWTGELFFGEGSRLTVL.

This clone came up once. The chain carries TRBV25-1 and TRBJ2-7, with TRBD2 matching 7 bases. From germline, CDR1 is MGHDK and CDR2 SYGVNS. The CDR3 consists of 15 residues. J was trimmed by 3 bases and V by 2 bases; bases with no gene match: 7. The CDR3 sequence: CASSERGGALYEQYF. The CDR3 nucleotides are TGTGCCAGCAGTGAAAGGGGAGGGGCGCTCTACGAGCAGTACTTC.

The rearrangement uses TRBV5-5 and TRBJ2-7, with 9 bases aligning to TRBD1. This CDR3 is 15 amino acids long. J lost 1 base, V lost 4 bases, and 6 bases had no gene match. Germline values: CDR1 SGHKS, CDR2 YYEKEE (reference sequence). The CDR3 spells CASSAQGANSYEQYF. In DNA, the CDR3 is TGTGCCAGCAGCGCACAGGGGGCTAATTCCTACGAGCAGTACTTC.

This clone showed up just once. The V gene is TRBV28, the J gene TRBJ1-1, with D uncertain. The CDR3 contains 12 residues. The germline V and J ends were trimmed by 6 bases and 5 bases, with 10 bases remaining between them. Germline V gives CDR1 MDHEN, CDR2 SYDVKM. In DNA form, the CDR3 reads TGTGCCAGCAGGGGGAGGGAAACTGAAGCTTTCTTT. The encoded protein is CASRGRETEAFF.

Only a few counts were recorded for this clone. The rearrangement uses TRBV2 and TRBJ2-2; D unclear. Germline loops: CDR1 SNHLY, CDR2 FYNNEI. The CDR3 consists of 14 residues. V was trimmed by 2 bases and J by 1 base, leaving 5 bases between them. The chain's CDR3 is CASSELGNTGELFF. CDR3 DNA sequence: TGTGCCAGCAGTGAACTAGGGAACACCGGGGAGCTGTTTTTT.

The gene calls are TRBV28 and TRBJ1-5; 8 positions match TRBD1. Germline CDR1 is MDHEN and CDR2 is SYDVKM. This CDR3 is 15 amino acids long. The V gene end was trimmed by 5 bases and the J gene end by 3 bases; junction bases not matched to a gene: 6. The CDR3 spells CASSPGTGINQPQHF. CDR3 nucleotides: TGTGCCAGCAGTCCCGGGACAGGCATCAATCAGCCCCAGCATTTT.

This rearrangement joins TRBV4-1 to TRBJ1-2, with TRBD1 matching over 9 bases. Trimming cost V 0 bases and J 7 bases; bases outside gene matches: 6. Germline assignment: CDR1 MGHRA and CDR2 YSYEKL. CDR3 size: 15 residues. The CDR3 sequence: CASSQERTGVLGYTF. The CDR3 DNA reads as TGCGCCAGCAGCCAAGAAAGGACAGGGGTGCTTGGCTACACCTTC.

This clone was seen more than once but under ten times. The chain has TRBV15 and TRBJ2-1, with D perhaps TRBD1 (6 bases). The CDR3 sequence is 16 residues long. Germline V gives CDR1 LNHNV, CDR2 YYDKDF (reference sequence). V lost 3 bases and J 7 bases, leaving 19 bases between the germline ends. CDR3 DNA sequence: TGTGCCACCAGCAGTGAGTGGCAGGGGAACGCGAATGAGCAGTTCTTC. This gives the protein CATSSEWQGNANEQFF.

This chain connects TRBV6-1 to TRBJ2-5, with 8 bases that match TRBD1. Germline V gives CDR1 MNHNS, CDR2 SASEGT. Germline trimming cut 1 base from V and 6 bases from J; bases unmatched to any gene: 13. The CDR3 extends over 17 amino acids. CDR3 residues: CASSEGGAGGPSQTQYF. DNA of the CDR3: TGTGCCAGCAGTGAAGGAGGGGCAGGGGGCCCGTCCCAGACCCAGTACTTC.

This chain uses TRBV6-1 with TRBJ2-7, with TRBD1 matching 9 bases. Germline assignment: CDR1 MNHNS and CDR2 SASEGT. The CDR3 is 13 residues long. V shed 6 bases and J 3 bases; nucleotides not matched to a gene: 3. CDR3 sequence: CASSRQGDYEQYF. For the CDR3, the DNA is TGTGCCAGCAGCAGACAGGGGGACTACGAGCAGTACTTC.

V usage is TRBV25-1 and J usage is TRBJ1-4, with 12 bases that match TRBD1. CDR1 and CDR2 from the germline V gene are MGHDK and SYGVNS. Trimming removed 4 bases from V and 6 bases from J; junction bases left unmatched: 3. The length of the CDR3 is 15 residues. CDR3 loop: CASSGRDRGHEKLFF. Here the CDR3 DNA reads TGTGCCAGCAGTGGGCGGGACAGGGGGCATGAAAAACTGTTTTTT.

This clone showed up just a few times. V and J are TRBV25-1 and TRBJ1-5, with a possible D match to TRBD1 (5 bases). The CDR3 spans 18 residues. Between the trimmed V and J ends, which lost 4 bases and 5 bases, there was a span of 24 bases. Germline assignment: CDR1 MGHDK and CDR2 SYGVNS. CDR3 protein: CASSGGERQDIGHQPQHF. Written as DNA, the CDR3 is TGTGCCAGCAGTGGAGGTGAGAGGCAGGACATAGGGCATCAGCCCCAGCATTTT.

The chain uses TRBV10-2 and TRBJ2-2; 8 bases are a match to TRBD2. Germline V CDR1 and CDR2: WSHSY, SAAADI. This CDR3 spans 16 amino acids. V shed 6 bases, J shed 4 bases, and the junction held 10 bases outside the gene matches. For the CDR3, the DNA is TGCGCCAGCAGCTCGACTAGCGATAAATCCACCGGGGAGCTGTTTTTT. Its translation: CASSSTSDKSTGELFF.

V is TRBV4-1 and J is TRBJ1-3; D ambiguous. Germline CDR1 reads MGHRA; CDR2 reads YSYEKL. Trimming removed 2 bases from V and 0 bases from J, with 5 bases in between. This CDR3 has 14 amino acids. Here the CDR3 DNA reads TGCGCCAGCAGCCAATTCTACTCTGGAAACACCATATATTTT. Encoded protein: CASSQFYSGNTIYF.

The chain employs TRBV18 and TRBJ2-3; D might be TRBD2 (6 bases). The CDR3 length is 15 residues. The V gene lost 4 bases and the J gene lost 6 bases, with 17 bases spanning the gap. The germline V gene encodes CDR1 KGHSH and CDR2 LQKENI. CDR3: CASSLTRGFRDTQYF. The CDR3 DNA reads TGTGCCAGCTCACTCACCCGGGGGTTTAGGGATACGCAGTATTTT. The full variable domain, its missing parts supplied by reference TRBV18 and TRBJ2-3, is NAGVMQNPRHLVRRRGQEARLRCSPMKGHSHVYWYRQLPEEGLKFMVYLQKENIIDESGMPKERFSAEFPKEGPSILRIQQVVRGDSAAYFCASSLTRGFRDTQYFGPGTRLTVL.

The rearrangement joins TRBV11-3 to TRBJ2-7, with TRBD1 matching over 8 bases. The ends lost 4 bases at V and 2 bases at J; junction bases unmatched: 4. Germline CDR1 is SGHNT and CDR2 is YENEEA. This CDR3 contains 14 residues. The CDR3 DNA is TGTGCCAGCAGCTCCGGGACAGGCCCCTACGAGCAGTACTTC. It encodes CASSSGTGPYEQYF.

The chain carries TRBV4-2 and TRBJ2-1; tentatively, D is TRBD2 (5 bases). Germline CDR1 and CDR2: LGHNA and YNFKEQ. The CDR3 has 16 residues. V lost 2 bases to trimming and J lost 0 bases, with 11 bases between them. The CDR3 bases are TGTGCCAGCAGCCAATACCGGGATCTCTCCTACAATGAGCAGTTCTTC. It is translated as CASSQYRDLSYNEQFF.